This T cell receptor beta chain was observed in a study of human T cells and chemical hapten exposure. Documented time point: patch test 1, 2 weeks after DPC sensitization. Noted treatment: therapeutic diphenylcyclopropenone sensitization with weekly scalp DPC. The table lists this clonotype with a few counts. The CDR3 is 12 residues long. Germline V gene data show CDR1 as SGDLS and CDR2 as YYNGEE. V lost 0 bases and J lost 6, with 3 bases in between. TCRdb ran MiXCR on the RACE reads and lists one entry per CDR3 protein. The data show fewer than 400,000 distinct CDR3 sequences, with approximately 6.3% seen just once and 7% to 10% held by the top ten.

The specimen was whole blood, collected in connection with sensitization to the hapten diphenylcyclopropenone (DPC). This clonotype originated in a woman aged 18-29 years with alopecia areata. Some clones in this sample may be carry-over from other donors' samples. V usage is TRBV9 and J usage is TRBJ2-2; D ambiguous. CDR3 nucleotide sequence: TGTGCCAGCAGCGTAGCATCCGGGGAGCTGTTTTTT. It encodes CASSVASGELFF.